This T cell receptor beta chain was captured in a study of blood T cell repertoires in COVID-19. Looking at the study overall: Donors in the United States, Italy and Spain gave samples during acute or convalescent COVID-19. PBMCs, B-cell-depleted T cells, or T cells provided the cDNA or gDNA that made up the material.

Per the study methods: Cell counts per sample came from amplifying reference gene primers. The data were produced by immunoSEQ multiplex PCR, yet TCRdb's version contains in-frame clones alone and is incomplete. That table furnishes V, J and clone size, whereas the DNA furnished D and trimming. The table records fewer than 400,000 clones, around 80% of them present only once. The TCR originated in a man between 25 and 39 years old with active or convalescent COVID-19. The specimen sequenced was peripheral blood.

The CDR3 protein is CASRRRGVLNTEAFF. As DNA, the CDR3 is TGTGCCAGCAGACGGAGGGGAGTCTTGAACACTGAAGCTTTCTTT. The chain joins TRBV5-8 to TRBJ1-1, with D possibly being TRBD1 (5 bases). Germline assignment: CDR1 SGHTS and CDR2 YDEGEE. Trimming left V 5 bases short and J 0 bases short, with 14 bases between. CDR3 length: 15 residues.